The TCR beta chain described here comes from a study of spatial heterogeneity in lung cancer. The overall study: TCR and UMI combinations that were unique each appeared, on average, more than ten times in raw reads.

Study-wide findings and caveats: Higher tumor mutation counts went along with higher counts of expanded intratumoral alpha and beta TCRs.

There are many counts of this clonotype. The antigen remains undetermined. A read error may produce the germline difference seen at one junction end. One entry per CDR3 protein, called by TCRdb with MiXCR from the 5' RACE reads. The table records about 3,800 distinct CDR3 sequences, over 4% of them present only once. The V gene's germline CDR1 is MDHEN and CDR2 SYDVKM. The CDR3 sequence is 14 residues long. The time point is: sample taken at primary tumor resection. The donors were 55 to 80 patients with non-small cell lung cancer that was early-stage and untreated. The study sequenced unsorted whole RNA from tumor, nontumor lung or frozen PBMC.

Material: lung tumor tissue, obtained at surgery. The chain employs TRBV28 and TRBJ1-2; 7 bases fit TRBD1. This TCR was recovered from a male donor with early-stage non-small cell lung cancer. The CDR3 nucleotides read TGTGCCAGCACCAAGGACAGGTCCTTCTATCGCTACACCTTC. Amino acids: CASTKDRSFYRYTF.